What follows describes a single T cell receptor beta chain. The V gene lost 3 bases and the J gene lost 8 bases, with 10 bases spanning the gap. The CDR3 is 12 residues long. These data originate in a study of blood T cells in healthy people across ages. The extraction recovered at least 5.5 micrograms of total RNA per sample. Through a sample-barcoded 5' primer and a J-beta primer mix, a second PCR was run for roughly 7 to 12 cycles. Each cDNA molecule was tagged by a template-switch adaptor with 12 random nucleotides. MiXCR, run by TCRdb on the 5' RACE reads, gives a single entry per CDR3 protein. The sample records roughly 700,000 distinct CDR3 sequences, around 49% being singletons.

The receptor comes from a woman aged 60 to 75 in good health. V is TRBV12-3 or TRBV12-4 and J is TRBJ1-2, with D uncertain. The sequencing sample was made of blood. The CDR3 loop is CASSFFGVGYTF. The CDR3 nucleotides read TGTGCCAGCAGTTTTTTTGGGGTAGGCTACACCTTC.